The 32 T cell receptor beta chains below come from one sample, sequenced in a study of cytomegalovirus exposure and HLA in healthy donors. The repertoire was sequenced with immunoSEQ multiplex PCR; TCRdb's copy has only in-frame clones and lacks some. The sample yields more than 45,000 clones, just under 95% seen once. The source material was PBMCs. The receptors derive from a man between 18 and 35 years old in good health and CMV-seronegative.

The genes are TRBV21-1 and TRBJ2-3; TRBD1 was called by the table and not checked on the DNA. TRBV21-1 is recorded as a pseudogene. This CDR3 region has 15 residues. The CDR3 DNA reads TGTGCCAGCAGCAAAGGTCGTGGGGGCGCAGATACGCAGTATTTT. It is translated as CASSKGRGGADTQYF.

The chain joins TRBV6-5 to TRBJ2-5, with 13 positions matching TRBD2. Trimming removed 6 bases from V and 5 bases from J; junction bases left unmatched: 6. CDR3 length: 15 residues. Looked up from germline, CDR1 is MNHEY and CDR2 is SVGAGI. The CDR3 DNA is TGTGCCAGCAGACAACTAGCGGGAGGGGTGGAGACCCAGTACTTC. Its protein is CASRQLAGGVETQYF.

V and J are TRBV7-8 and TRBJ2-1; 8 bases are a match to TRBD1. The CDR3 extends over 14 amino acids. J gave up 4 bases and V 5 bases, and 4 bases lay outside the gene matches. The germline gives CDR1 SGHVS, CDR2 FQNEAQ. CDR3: CASSLRDRYNEQFF. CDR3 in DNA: TGTGCCAGCAGCCTTCGGGACAGGTACAATGAGCAGTTCTTC. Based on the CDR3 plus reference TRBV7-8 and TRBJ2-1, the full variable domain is GAGVSQSPRYKVAKRGQDVALRCDPISGHVSLFWYQQALGQGPEFLTYFQNEAQLDKSGLPSDRFFAERPEGSVSTLKIQRTQQEDSAVYLCASSLRDRYNEQFFGPGTRLTVL.

CDR3 loop: CASSATGGLFQETQYF. The CDR3 DNA follows: TGTGCCAGCAGCGCAACAGGGGGTCTATTTCAAGAGACCCAGTACTTC. This rearrangement joins TRBV7-8 to TRBJ2-5; TRBD1 agrees at 8 bases. The CDR3 length is 16 residues. Germline CDR1 SGHVS, CDR2 FQNEAQ. Losses at the gene ends were 5 bases for V and 2 bases for J; bases not matched to a gene: 10. The variable domain in full, with the rest retrieved from reference TRBV7-8 and TRBJ2-5, is GAGVSQSPRYKVAKRGQDVALRCDPISGHVSLFWYQQALGQGPEFLTYFQNEAQLDKSGLPSDRFFAERPEGSVSTLKIQRTQQEDSAVYLCASSATGGLFQETQYFGPGTRLLVL.

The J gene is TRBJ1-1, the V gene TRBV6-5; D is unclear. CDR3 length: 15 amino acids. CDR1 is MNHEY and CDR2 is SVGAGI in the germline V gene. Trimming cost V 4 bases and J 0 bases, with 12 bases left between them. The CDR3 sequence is CASSSLGRLNTEAFF. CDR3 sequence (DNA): TGTGCCAGCAGTTCCCTGGGGAGGCTGAACACTGAAGCTTTCTTT.

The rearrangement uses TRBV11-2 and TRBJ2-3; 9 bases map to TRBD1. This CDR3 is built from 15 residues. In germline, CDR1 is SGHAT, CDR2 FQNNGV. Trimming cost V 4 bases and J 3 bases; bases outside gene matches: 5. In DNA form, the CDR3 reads TGTGCCAGCAGCTCCTGGACAGGGGTTACAGATACGCAGTATTTT. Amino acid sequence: CASSSWTGVTDTQYF.

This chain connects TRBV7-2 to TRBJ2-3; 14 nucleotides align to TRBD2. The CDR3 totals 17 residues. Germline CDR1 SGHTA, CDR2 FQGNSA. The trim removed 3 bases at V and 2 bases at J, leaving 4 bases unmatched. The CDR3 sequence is CASSFGLAGGFTDTQYF. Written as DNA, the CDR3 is TGTGCCAGCAGCTTTGGACTAGCGGGAGGCTTCACAGATACGCAGTATTTT.

CDR3 residues: CASSLSAGVNTEAFF. The CDR3 DNA reads as TGTGCCAGCAGCCTTTCCGCAGGGGTGAACACTGAAGCTTTCTTT. The chain joins TRBV6-1 to TRBJ1-1, with D possibly being TRBD1 (6 bases). CDR3 length: 15 residues. V was shortened by 6 bases and J by 0 bases, with 14 bases between the two germline ends. CDR1 is MNHNS, CDR2 SASEGT, per germline.

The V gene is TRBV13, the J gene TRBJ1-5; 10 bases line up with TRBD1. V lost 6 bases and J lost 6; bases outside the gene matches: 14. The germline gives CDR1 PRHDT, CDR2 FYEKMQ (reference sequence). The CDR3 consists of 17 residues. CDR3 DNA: TGTGCCAGCAGTTCCTCCGGGACAGGGGCCGGAGGTCAGCCCCAGCATTTT. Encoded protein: CASSSSGTGAGGQPQHF.

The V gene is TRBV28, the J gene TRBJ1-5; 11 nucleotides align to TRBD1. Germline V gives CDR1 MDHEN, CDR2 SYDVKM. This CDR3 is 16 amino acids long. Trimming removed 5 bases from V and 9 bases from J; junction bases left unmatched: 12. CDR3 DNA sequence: TGTGCCAGCAGTATTAGGACAGGGGGCTCCATTGTGCCCCAGCATTTT. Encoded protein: CASSIRTGGSIVPQHF.

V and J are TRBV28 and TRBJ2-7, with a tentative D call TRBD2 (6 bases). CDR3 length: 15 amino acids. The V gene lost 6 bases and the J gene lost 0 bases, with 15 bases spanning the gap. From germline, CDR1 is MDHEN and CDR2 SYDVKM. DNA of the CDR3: TGTGCCAGCAGCCCAGGACTACCTAACTCCTACGAGCAGTACTTC. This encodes CASSPGLPNSYEQYF.

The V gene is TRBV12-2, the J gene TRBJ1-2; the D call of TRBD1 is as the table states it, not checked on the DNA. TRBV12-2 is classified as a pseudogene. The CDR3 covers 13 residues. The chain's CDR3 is CASRLDRGHGYTF. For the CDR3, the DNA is TGTGCAAGTCGCTTAGACAGGGGGCATGGCTACACCTTC.

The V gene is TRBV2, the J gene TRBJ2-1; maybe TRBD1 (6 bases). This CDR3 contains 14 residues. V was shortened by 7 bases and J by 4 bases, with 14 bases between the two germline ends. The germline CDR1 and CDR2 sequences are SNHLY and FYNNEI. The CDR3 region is CASKRGSVYNEQFF. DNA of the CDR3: TGTGCCAGCAAAAGGGGGTCTGTGTACAATGAGCAGTTCTTC. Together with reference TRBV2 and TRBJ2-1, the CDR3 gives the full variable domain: EPEVTQTPSHQVTQMGQEVILRCVPISNHLYFYWYRQILGQKVEFLVSFYNNEISEKSEIFDDQFSVERPDGSNFTLKIRSTKLEDSAMYFCASKRGSVYNEQFFGPGTRLTVL.

The CDR3 sequence: CASSYRGLAHTGELFF. DNA for the CDR3: TGTGCCAGCAGCTACCGAGGACTGGCACACACCGGGGAGCTGTTTTTT. This rearrangement joins TRBV5-8 to TRBJ2-2; possibly TRBD2 for D (5 bases). There are 16 residues in the CDR3. Looked up from germline, CDR1 is SGHTS and CDR2 is YDEGEE. The V gene lost 3 bases and the J gene lost 3 bases, with 15 bases spanning the gap. Based on the CDR3 plus reference TRBV5-8 and TRBJ2-2, the full variable domain is EAGVTQSPTHLIKTRGQQATLRCSPISGHTSVYWYQQALGLGLQFLLWYDEGEERNRGNFPPRFSGRQFPNYSSELNVNALELEDSALYLCASSYRGLAHTGELFFGEGSRLTVL.

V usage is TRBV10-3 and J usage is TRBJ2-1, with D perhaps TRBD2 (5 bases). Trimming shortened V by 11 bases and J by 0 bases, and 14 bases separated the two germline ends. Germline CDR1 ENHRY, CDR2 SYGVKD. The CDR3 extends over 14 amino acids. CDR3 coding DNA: TGTGCCGTCGTCGGTGGGAGCTCCTACAATGAGCAGTTCTTC. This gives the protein CAVVGGSSYNEQFF.

CDR3 protein: CASSSPGQGWNGYTF. The CDR3 nucleotides are TGTGCCAGCAGCTCTCCCGGACAGGGGTGGAATGGCTACACCTTC. The chain is built from TRBV7-2 and TRBJ1-2; TRBD1 matches at 9 bases. CDR1 is SGHTA and CDR2 is FQGNSA in the germline V gene. The V segment lost 4 bases and the J segment 6 bases; nucleotides outside the gene matches: 9. The length of the CDR3 is 15 residues.

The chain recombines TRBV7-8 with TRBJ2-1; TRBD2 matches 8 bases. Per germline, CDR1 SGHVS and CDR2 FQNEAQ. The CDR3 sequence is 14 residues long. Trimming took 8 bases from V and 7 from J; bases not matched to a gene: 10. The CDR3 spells CASREPGTRNEQFF. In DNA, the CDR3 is TGTGCCAGCCGAGAACCAGGGACTAGGAATGAGCAGTTCTTC. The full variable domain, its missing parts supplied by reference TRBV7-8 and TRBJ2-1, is GAGVSQSPRYKVAKRGQDVALRCDPISGHVSLFWYQQALGQGPEFLTYFQNEAQLDKSGLPSDRFFAERPEGSVSTLKIQRTQQEDSAVYLCASREPGTRNEQFFGPGTRLTVL.

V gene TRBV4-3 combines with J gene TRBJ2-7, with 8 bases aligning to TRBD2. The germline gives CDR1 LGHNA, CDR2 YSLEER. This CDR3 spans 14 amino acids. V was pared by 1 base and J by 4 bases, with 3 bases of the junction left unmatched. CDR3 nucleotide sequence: TGCGCCAGCAGCCAAGGACTAGCGCGGTACGAGCAGTACTTC. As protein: CASSQGLARYEQYF.

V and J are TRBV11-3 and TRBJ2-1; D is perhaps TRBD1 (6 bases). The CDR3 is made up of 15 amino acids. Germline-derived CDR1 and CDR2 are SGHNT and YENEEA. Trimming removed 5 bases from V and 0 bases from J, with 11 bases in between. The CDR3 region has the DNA TGTGCCAGCAGCCCCCTAGGGGGCTCCTACAATGAGCAGTTCTTC. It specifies CASSPLGGSYNEQFF.

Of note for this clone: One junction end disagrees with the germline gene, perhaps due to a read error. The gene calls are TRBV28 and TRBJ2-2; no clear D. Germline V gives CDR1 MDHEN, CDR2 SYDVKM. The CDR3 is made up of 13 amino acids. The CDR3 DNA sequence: TGTGCCAGCATCCACTCGAAGACCGGGGAGCTGTTTTTT. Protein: CASIHSKTGELFF.

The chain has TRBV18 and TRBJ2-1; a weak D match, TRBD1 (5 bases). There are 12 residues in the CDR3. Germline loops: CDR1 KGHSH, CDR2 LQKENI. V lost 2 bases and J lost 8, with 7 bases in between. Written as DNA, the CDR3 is TGTGCCAGCTCACCAGGGGCTGATGAGCAGTTCTTC. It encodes CASSPGADEQFF.

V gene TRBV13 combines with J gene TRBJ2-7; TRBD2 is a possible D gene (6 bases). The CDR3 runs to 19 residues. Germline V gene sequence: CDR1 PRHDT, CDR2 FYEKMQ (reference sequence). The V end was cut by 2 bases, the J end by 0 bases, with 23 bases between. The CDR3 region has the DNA TGTGCCAGCAGCTTATTTCCCCTATGGGACTCTCAGAGCTCCTACGAGCAGTACTTC. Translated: CASSLFPLWDSQSSYEQYF.

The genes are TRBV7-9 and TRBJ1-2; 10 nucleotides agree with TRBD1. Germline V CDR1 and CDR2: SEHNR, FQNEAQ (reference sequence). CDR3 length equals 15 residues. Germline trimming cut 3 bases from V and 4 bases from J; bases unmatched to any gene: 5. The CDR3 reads CASSLGTGDFYGYTF. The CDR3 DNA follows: TGTGCCAGCAGCTTGGGGACAGGGGACTTCTATGGCTACACCTTC.

CDR3 nucleotides: TGTGCCAGTAGGGACTACTCAGATACGCAGTATTTT. Protein sequence: CASRDYSDTQYF. The gene calls are TRBV19 and TRBJ2-3; D is possibly TRBD2 (6 bases). V dropped 6 bases and J dropped 4 bases, with 8 bases sitting between them. Per germline, CDR1 LNHDA and CDR2 SQIVND (reference sequence). This CDR3 has 12 amino acids.

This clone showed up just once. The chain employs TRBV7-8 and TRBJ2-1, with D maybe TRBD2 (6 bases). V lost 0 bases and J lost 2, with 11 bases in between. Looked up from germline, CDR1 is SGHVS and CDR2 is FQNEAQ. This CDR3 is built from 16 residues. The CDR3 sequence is CASSLAVAGTYNEQFF. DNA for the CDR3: TGTGCCAGCAGCTTAGCTGTGGCGGGAACCTACAATGAGCAGTTCTTC. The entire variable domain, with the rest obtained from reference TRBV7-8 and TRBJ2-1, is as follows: GAGVSQSPRYKVAKRGQDVALRCDPISGHVSLFWYQQALGQGPEFLTYFQNEAQLDKSGLPSDRFFAERPEGSVSTLKIQRTQQEDSAVYLCASSLAVAGTYNEQFFGPGTRLTVL.

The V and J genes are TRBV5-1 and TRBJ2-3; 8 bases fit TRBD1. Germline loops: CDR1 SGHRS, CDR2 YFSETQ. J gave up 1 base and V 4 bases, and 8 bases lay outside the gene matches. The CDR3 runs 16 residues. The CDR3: CASSTTTGAGTDTQYF. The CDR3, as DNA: TGCGCCAGCAGCACAACGACAGGGGCGGGCACAGATACGCAGTATTTT.

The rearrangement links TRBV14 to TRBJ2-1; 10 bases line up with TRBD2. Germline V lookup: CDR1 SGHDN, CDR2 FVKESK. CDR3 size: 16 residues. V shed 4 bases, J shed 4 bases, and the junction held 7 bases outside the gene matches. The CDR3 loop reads CASSPPSGGLYNEQFF. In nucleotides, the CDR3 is TGTGCCAGCAGCCCACCTAGCGGGGGATTATACAATGAGCAGTTCTTC.

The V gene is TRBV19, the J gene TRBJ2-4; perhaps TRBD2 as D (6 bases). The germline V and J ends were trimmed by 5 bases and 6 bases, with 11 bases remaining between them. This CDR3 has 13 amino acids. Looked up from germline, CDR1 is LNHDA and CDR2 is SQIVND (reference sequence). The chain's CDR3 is CASSHPEGNIQYF. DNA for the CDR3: TGTGCCAGTAGTCACCCGGAGGGAAACATTCAGTACTTC.

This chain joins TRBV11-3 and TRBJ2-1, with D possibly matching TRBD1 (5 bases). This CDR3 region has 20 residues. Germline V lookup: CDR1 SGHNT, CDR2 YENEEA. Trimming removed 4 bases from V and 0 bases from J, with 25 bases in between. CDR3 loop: CASSCLNLVKGFVSYNEQFF. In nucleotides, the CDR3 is TGTGCCAGCAGCTGTCTCAACTTAGTTAAGGGGTTTGTCTCCTACAATGAGCAGTTCTTC.

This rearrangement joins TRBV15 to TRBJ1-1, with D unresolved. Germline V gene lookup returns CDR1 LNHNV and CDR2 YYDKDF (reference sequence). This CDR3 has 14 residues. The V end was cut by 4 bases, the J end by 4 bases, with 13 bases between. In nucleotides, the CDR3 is TGTGCCACCAGCATTCTAACGGGTGTCACTGAAGCTTTCTTT. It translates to CATSILTGVTEAFF.

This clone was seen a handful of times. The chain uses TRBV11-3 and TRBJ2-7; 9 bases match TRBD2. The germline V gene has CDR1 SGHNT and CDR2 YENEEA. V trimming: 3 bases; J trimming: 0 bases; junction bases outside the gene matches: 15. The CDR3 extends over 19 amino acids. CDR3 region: CASSLEVGLAGLLSYEQYF. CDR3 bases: TGTGCCAGCAGCTTGGAGGTTGGGCTAGCGGGACTCCTCTCCTACGAGCAGTACTTC.

The CDR3 coding sequence is TGTGCCAGCAGCTTGGACAATAACCCGAACACCGGGGAGCTGTTTTTT. Translation gives CASSLDNNPNTGELFF. This chain joins TRBV5-6 and TRBJ2-2, with D unclear. Trimming removed 0 bases at V and 0 bases at J, with 9 bases between. This CDR3 has 16 residues. Germline V gives CDR1 SGHDT, CDR2 YYEEEE.